This TCR beta chain was identified in a study of CD8 T cells in ankylosing spondylitis. This CDR3 region has 14 residues. Trimming took off 6 bases at V and 9 bases at J, with 18 bases between the two ends. Study results and caveats: Typical of ankylosing spondylitis blood, it appeared, was a TCR beta motif of about eight highly homologous variants.

This clonotype was observed a few times. No antigen is known for it. A single record per CDR3 protein comes from TCRdb applying MiXCR to the 5' RACE reads. Here the sample spans a few hundred thousand distinct CDR3 sequences, under 8.5% being singletons. Material for sequencing was blood, either unsorted or a sorted T cell fraction (not recorded which). The sequence derives from a male donor with ankylosing spondylitis. The chain couples TRBV12-3 or TRBV12-4 to TRBJ1-5; D not certain. CDR3 residues: CASSLSSAAVPQHF. CDR3 nucleotide sequence: TGTGCCAGCAGCCTTAGCTCCGCAGCAGTGCCCCAGCATTTT.